Included here is one T cell receptor (beta chain) sequence, with context. TCRdb passed the RT-PCR reads through MiXCR, listing each CDR3 protein once. This table holds around 700,000 distinct CDR3 sequences, 12% to 15% found once. Looked up from germline, CDR1 is KGHSH and CDR2 is LQKENI. This CDR3 has 14 residues. Trimming removed 0 bases at V and 4 bases at J, with 7 bases between. The receptor comes from a female donor in good health, serving as a healthy control. The J gene is TRBJ1-3, the V gene TRBV18, with D unclear. The sample taken for sequencing was memory CD4+ T cells from blood. The CDR3, as DNA: TGTGCCAGCTCACCACCGCACAAGGGAAACACCATATATTTT. Encoded protein: CASSPPHKGNTIYF.